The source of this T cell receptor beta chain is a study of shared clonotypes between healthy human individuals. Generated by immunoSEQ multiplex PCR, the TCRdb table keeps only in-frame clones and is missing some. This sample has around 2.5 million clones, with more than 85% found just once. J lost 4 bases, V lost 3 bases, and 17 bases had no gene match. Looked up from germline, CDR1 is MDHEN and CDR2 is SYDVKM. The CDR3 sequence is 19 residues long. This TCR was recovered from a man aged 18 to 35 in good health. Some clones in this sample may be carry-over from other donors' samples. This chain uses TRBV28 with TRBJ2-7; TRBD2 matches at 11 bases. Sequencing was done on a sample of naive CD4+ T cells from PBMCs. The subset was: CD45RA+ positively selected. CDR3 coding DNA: TGTGCCAGCAGTTTTATCCCCGGGCTAGCGGGAGGAATAGGGTACGAGCAGTACTTC. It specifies CASSFIPGLAGGIGYEQYF.